This TCR beta chain was documented in a study of naive and memory T cell subsets. Study outcomes and limitations: Naive and memory repertoire findings lacked a ground truth for validation. Naive and memory subsets had different power law exponents for TCR abundance. Each distinct alpha or beta sequence counts as one clonotype.

Four subsets defined by CD45RA and CD27 were sorted after CD3, CD4, CD8 and live/dead staining. Both TRBC1 and TRBC2 were covered by a beta constant-region primer of two equimolar oligonucleotides. Using its own MiXCR run on the UMI-ligation and nested PCR reads, TCRdb lists one record per CDR3 protein. Of 84,000 or so distinct CDR3 sequences in the sample, roughly 7% were seen once. Germline trimming cut 2 bases from V and 8 bases from J; bases unmatched to any gene: 7. CDR3 length equals 14 residues. This clonotype was seen repeatedly, ten times or more. Its antigen remains unidentified. The sequence was obtained from a human donor in good health. The sample comprised central memory CD4+ T cells from blood. The chain recombines TRBV12-3 or TRBV12-4 with TRBJ1-2, with 8 bases fitting TRBD1. The CDR3 sequence is CASSLRRGLGGYTF. CDR3 sequence (DNA): TGTGCCAGCAGTTTACGCAGGGGGCTTGGAGGCTACACCTTC.